This is a list of T cell receptor beta chains from one sample in a study of T cell responses to AZD1222 COVID-19 vaccine. Assay: immunoSEQ multiplex PCR; the TCRdb copy retains only in-frame clones and omits some. The sample lists 70,000 or so clones; around 80% were seen once. The material sequenced was peripheral blood, taken on day 0 of AZD1222 vaccination. These receptors all come from an adult in good health. CDR3s include the opening cysteine and the closing phenylalanine or tryptophan. The D gene is left open where the match is weak. Rows may omit the clone size; those that give it use once, few, many or a size class.

.	TRBV5-4	TRBJ2-5	.	CASSFPPGRQETQYF	TGTGCCAGCAGCTTCCCGCCAGGCCGACAAGAGACCCAGTACTTC
.	TRBV19	TRBJ2-5	TRBD1	CASSPDRVETQYF	TGTGCCAGTAGTCCGGACAGGGTAGAGACCCAGTACTTC
.	TRBV5-6	TRBJ2-7	TRBD1	CASSWGQGSYEQYF	TGTGCCAGCAGCTGGGGACAGGGGTCGTACGAGCAGTACTTC
.	TRBV27	TRBJ1-2	.	CASSLWRDYGYTF	TGTGCCAGCAGTTTATGGAGGGACTATGGCTACACCTTC
.	TRBV7-3	TRBJ2-2	.	CASRSSRGPTGELFF	TGTGCCAGCAGAAGTTCCCGGGGGCCCACCGGGGAGCTGTTTTTT
.	TRBV7-2	TRBJ2-4	TRBD2	CASSSPGGEGAKNIQYF	TGTGCCAGCAGCTCCCCGGGGGGGGAGGGGGCCAAAAACATTCAGTACTTC
.	TRBV19	TRBJ1-4	.	CASKAPGLTNEKLFF	TGTGCCAGTAAAGCACCTGGGTTGACTAATGAAAAACTGTTTTTT
.	TRBV11-2	TRBJ1-2	.	CASSGRALGYTF	TGTGCCAGCAGCGGTAGGGCTTTGGGCTACACCTTC
.	TRBV11-2	TRBJ1-1	TRBD1	CASSIARGTEAFF	TGTGCCAGCAGCATTGCCAGGGGGACTGAAGCTTTCTTT
.	TRBV5-1	TRBJ2-2	.	CASSWGVTGELFF	TGCGCCAGCAGCTGGGGAGTGACCGGGGAGCTGTTTTTT
.	TRBV5-1	TRBJ2-7	.	CASSLGPEPYEQYF	TGCGCCAGCAGCTTGGGGCCAGAACCCTACGAGCAGTACTTC
.	TRBV7-2	TRBJ2-5	.	CASSLMRGAQETQYF	TGTGCCAGCAGCTTAATGAGGGGGGCCCAAGAGACCCAGTACTTC
.	TRBV12-5	TRBJ2-7	TRBD1	CASATQGFSYEQYF	TGTGCTAGTGCCACACAGGGGTTTTCCTACGAGCAGTACTTC
.	TRBV11-2	TRBJ1-3	.	CASRNRRISGNTIYF	TGTGCCAGCAGGAACAGGAGGATCTCTGGAAACACCATATATTTT
.	TRBV27	TRBJ2-6	.	CASSRPGANVLTF	TGTGCCAGCAGTCGCCCTGGGGCCAACGTCCTGACTTTC
.	TRBV11-2	TRBJ1-1	.	CASSLGSEYTEAFF	TGTGCCAGCAGCTTAGGCAGTGAGTACACTGAAGCTTTCTTT
.	TRBV5-4	TRBJ2-7	.	CASSSNRNSYEQYF	TGTGCCAGCAGCTCAAACAGGAATTCCTACGAGCAGTACTTC
.	TRBV12-3/TRBV12-4	TRBJ2-3	.	CASSLGVPDTQYF	TGTGCCAGCAGTTTAGGCGTCCCGGATACGCAGTATTTT
.	TRBV7-9	TRBJ1-1	.	CASSLYKVVSTEAFF	TGTGCCAGCAGCTTATATAAGGTTGTAAGCACTGAAGCTTTCTTT
.	TRBV27	TRBJ1-2	.	CASSTGRGGYTF	TGTGCCAGCAGCACCGGGCGTGGGGGCTACACCTTC
few	TRBV7-9	TRBJ1-2	TRBD1	CASSLARTGIDGYTF	TGTGCCAGCAGCTTAGCTCGGACAGGGATAGATGGCTACACCTTC
.	TRBV9	TRBJ2-5	.	CASSVGQQETQYF	TGTGCCAGCAGCGTTGGACAGCAAGAGACCCAGTACTTC
.	TRBV7-9	TRBJ2-3	.	CASSRDGGNPDTQYF	TGTGCCAGCAGCCGGGACGGAGGGAACCCAGATACGCAGTATTTT
.	TRBV9	TRBJ1-5	.	CASSVGGRNQPQHF	TGTGCCAGCAGCGTTGGTGGGCGGAATCAGCCCCAGCATTTT
.	TRBV6-5	TRBJ2-2	TRBD2	CASSYMGGDNTGELFF	TGTGCCAGCAGTTATATGGGGGGGGATAACACCGGGGAGCTGTTTTTT
.	TRBV7-2	TRBJ2-2	TRBD2	CASRPGGLNTGELFF	TGTGCCAGCAGACCGGGAGGCTTGAACACCGGGGAGCTGTTTTTT
.	TRBV19	TRBJ1-1	.	CASTPGGAVNTEAFF	TGTGCCAGTACCCCGGGTGGGGCGGTAAACACTGAAGCTTTCTTT
.	TRBV28	TRBJ1-1	.	CATRKGYTEAFF	TGTGCAACACGAAAGGGGTACACTGAAGCTTTCTTT
.	TRBV7-2	TRBJ2-7	TRBD1	CASSLDTGVEQYF	TGTGCCAGCAGCTTAGATACAGGGGTCGAGCAGTACTTC
.	TRBV9	TRBJ1-1	.	CASSGRQSRRGTEAFF	TGTGCCAGCAGCGGACGACAATCCCGCCGAGGGACTGAAGCTTTCTTT
few	TRBV4-3	TRBJ1-6	.	CASSQDQSGTGSPLHF	TGCGCCAGCAGCCAAGATCAGTCCGGGACTGGTTCACCCCTCCACTTT
few	TRBV28	TRBJ1-2	.	CASSFGGRDYTF	TGTGCCAGCAGTTTTGGTGGCAGGGACTACACCTTC
.	TRBV6-6	TRBJ1-4	.	CASSDTGTNEKLFF	TGTGCCAGCAGCGATACAGGGACTAATGAAAAACTGTTTTTT
few	TRBV18	TRBJ2-7	TRBD1	CASSPFIGNRGTYEQYF	TGTGCCAGCTCACCATTCATAGGCAACAGGGGGACCTACGAGCAGTACTTC
.	TRBV7-9	TRBJ2-1	TRBD2	CASSFDRLAGEEQFF	TGTGCCAGCAGCTTCGACAGACTAGCGGGGGAAGAGCAGTTCTTC
.	TRBV11-2	TRBJ2-7	.	CASSLFDRNYEQYF	TGTGCCAGCAGCTTATTCGACAGAAACTACGAGCAGTACTTC
.	TRBV5-4	TRBJ1-4	TRBD1	CASSPSTGSNEKLFF	TGTGCCAGCAGCCCCTCGACAGGGAGTAATGAAAAACTGTTTTTT
.	TRBV3-1/TRBV3-2	TRBJ1-3	.	CASSHSGKGNTIYF	TGTGCCAGCAGCCACTCAGGTAAAGGAAACACCATATATTTT
few	TRBV5-4	TRBJ2-1	TRBD2	CASSTSGGLVLEQFF	TGTGCCAGCAGCACTAGCGGGGGGCTGGTCCTTGAGCAGTTCTTC
.	TRBV2	TRBJ1-5	TRBD1	CASSEFIGQGLNQPQHF	TGTGCCAGCAGTGAATTCATAGGACAGGGCTTAAATCAGCCCCAGCATTTT
few	TRBV3-1/TRBV3-2	TRBJ2-5	TRBD2	CASSHPGLAKETQYF	TGTGCCAGCAGCCATCCGGGACTAGCAAAGGAGACCCAGTACTTC
.	TRBV3-1/TRBV3-2	TRBJ1-6	TRBD1	CASSPGQGLAEGFSPLHF	TGTGCCAGCAGCCCGGGACAGGGTTTAGCCGAGGGGTTTTCACCCCTCCACTTT
.	TRBV19	TRBJ2-7	.	CASSRGYEQYF	TGTGCCAGTAGTAGGGGGTACGAGCAGTACTTC
.	TRBV2	TRBJ2-5	TRBD2	CASSDGAGGFPEYF	TGTGCCAGCAGTGATGGGGCGGGGGGCTTCCCTGAGTACTTC
.	TRBV15	TRBJ2-5	.	CATRRGETQYF	TGTGCCACTCGAAGGGGAGAGACCCAGTACTTC
many	TRBV5-6	TRBJ2-7	TRBD2	CASSGELAGGPYEQYF	TGTGCCAGCAGCGGGGAGCTCGCGGGGGGGCCGTACGAGCAGTACTTC
.	TRBV12-3/TRBV12-4	TRBJ1-6	.	CASRSGNSPLHF	TGTGCCAGCAGATCAGGGAATTCACCCCTCCACTTT
.	TRBV7-2	TRBJ2-1	.	CASSLRSGDEQFF	TGTGCCAGCAGCTTAAGGTCGGGGGATGAGCAGTTCTTC
.	TRBV28	TRBJ1-1	.	CASSFGGGNTEAFF	TGTGCCAGCAGTTTTGGCGGAGGGAACACTGAAGCTTTCTTT
.	TRBV2	TRBJ2-7	TRBD1	CASSGGQVSVEQYF	TGTGCCAGCAGTGGTGGACAGGTTTCCGTCGAGCAGTACTTC
.	TRBV7-8	TRBJ1-1	.	CASGTAGVSTEAFF	TGTGCCAGCGGCACAGCGGGGGTGAGCACTGAAGCTTTCTTT
.	TRBV11-2	TRBJ2-2	.	CASRDTGELFF	TGTGCCAGCAGGGACACCGGGGAGCTGTTTTTT
once	TRBV18	TRBJ1-1	TRBD1	CASSPRQGAYTEAFF	TGTGCCAGCTCACCACGACAGGGGGCATACACTGAAGCTTTCTTT
.	TRBV30	TRBJ2-2	.	CAWRARLVNTGELFF	TGTGCCTGGCGGGCCCGGCTAGTTAACACCGGGGAGCTGTTTTTT
once	TRBV20-1	TRBJ2-1	TRBD1	CSATDRGERNEQFF	TGCAGTGCTACTGACAGGGGAGAAAGGAATGAGCAGTTCTTC
.	TRBV5-1	TRBJ2-1	.	CASTLLPGNLNEQFF	TGCGCCAGCACCCTTCTACCGGGGAATCTCAATGAGCAGTTCTTC
.	TRBV5-6	TRBJ1-6	TRBD1	CASSLGGTAMGSPLHF	TGTGCCAGCAGCTTGGGAGGGACAGCCATGGGTTCACCCCTCCACTTT